The clone carrying this T cell receptor (beta chain) was counted many times. Its specificity is not known. TCRdb re-called the RT-PCR reads with MiXCR, one entry per CDR3 protein. The sample includes about 830,000 distinct CDR3 sequences, under 20% of them seen just once. V lost 0 bases to trimming and J lost 8 bases, with 11 bases between them. The CDR3 runs to 14 residues. From germline, CDR1 is SGHTA and CDR2 FQGNSA. This sample is part of a study of response to subunit inactivated influenza vaccine. Regarding the study as a whole: It was suggested by the authors that few new T cells are recruited by each seasonal influenza vaccination.

The source was PBMCs from blood, collected less than 6 days after vaccination. This clonotype was obtained from a man in his fifties or sixties who received an inactivated influenza vaccine. This sequence joins TRBV7-2 and TRBJ2-1; weak D call: TRBD2 (7 bases). CDR3: CASSLAGGLDEQFF. The CDR3 DNA follows: TGTGCCAGCAGCTTAGCGGGGGGGCTGGATGAGCAGTTCTTC.